A selection of T cell receptor beta chains follows, all from one sample in a study of CD8 T cells in Susac syndrome. TCRdb recomputed calls from the immunoSEQ multiplex PCR reads with MiXCR, one row per CDR3 protein. The sample lists approximately 180,000 distinct CDR3 sequences, approximately 94% occurring once. Material: CD4+ T cells from PBMCs. These receptors were obtained from a human donor with multiple sclerosis. Each CDR3 is given with its conserved first and last residue. Fields, in order: J gene, clone size, V gene, D gene, CDR3 DNA, CDR3 protein. A D gene is named only where the DNA matches it firmly. Clone size is shown for a subset of rows, as once, few, many or a class of expanded clone.

J gene: TRBJ2-1; clone size: .; V gene: TRBV12-3/TRBV12-4; D gene: .; CDR3 DNA: TGTGCCAGCAGTTTAGGAATCAATGAGCAGTTCTTC; CDR3 protein: CASSLGINEQFF
J gene: TRBJ2-1; clone size: .; V gene: TRBV20-1; D gene: .; CDR3 DNA: TGCAGTGTGCCGAGAAACTACAATGAGCAGTTCTTC; CDR3 protein: CSVPRNYNEQFF
J gene: TRBJ1-1; clone size: .; V gene: TRBV25-1; D gene: TRBD1; CDR3 DNA: TGTGCCAGCAGTTGGACAGGTGACACTGAAGCTTTCTTT; CDR3 protein: CASSWTGDTEAFF
J gene: TRBJ2-1; clone size: .; V gene: TRBV20-1; D gene: .; CDR3 DNA: TGCAGTGCTAGAATAGGCAGGGTGCAGTTCTTC; CDR3 protein: CSARIGRVQFF
J gene: TRBJ2-5; clone size: .; V gene: TRBV12-3/TRBV12-4; D gene: TRBD2; CDR3 DNA: TGTGCCAACAGCCCACCTAGCGGGGCGGGGGAGACCCAGTACTTC; CDR3 protein: CANSPPSGAGETQYF
J gene: TRBJ2-1; clone size: once; V gene: TRBV3-1; D gene: TRBD1; CDR3 DNA: TGTGCCAGCAGCCCATATGGGGGGACAGGGTCCTACAATGAGCAGTTCTTC; CDR3 protein: CASSPYGGTGSYNEQFF
J gene: TRBJ2-2; clone size: .; V gene: TRBV20-1; D gene: TRBD1; CDR3 DNA: TGCAGTGCTAGAATGGCAGGGGGCACCGGGGAGCTGTTTTTT; CDR3 protein: CSARMAGGTGELFF
J gene: TRBJ2-5; clone size: .; V gene: TRBV3-1; D gene: .; CDR3 DNA: TGTGCCAGCAGCCAGGAAGAGAAAACCCAGTACTTC; CDR3 protein: CASSQEEKTQYF
J gene: TRBJ2-3; clone size: .; V gene: TRBV20-1; D gene: TRBD2; CDR3 DNA: TGCAGTGCTAGAGTGGCGGGGGGGGCAGATACGCAGTATTTT; CDR3 protein: CSARVAGGADTQYF
J gene: TRBJ1-2; clone size: once; V gene: TRBV2; D gene: TRBD1; CDR3 DNA: TGTGCCAGCAGTTCAGGGGGCGCTTTCTATGGCTACACCTTC; CDR3 protein: CASSSGGAFYGYTF
J gene: TRBJ2-3; clone size: .; V gene: TRBV5-1; D gene: TRBD2; CDR3 DNA: TGCGCCAGCAGCTTGGTAGTAGGACTAGCGGGGGCAGATACGCAGTATTTT; CDR3 protein: CASSLVVGLAGADTQYF
J gene: TRBJ2-5; clone size: .; V gene: TRBV6-1; D gene: .; CDR3 DNA: TGTGCCAGCAGTGAGGGCCCAGGTCGGCAAGAGACCCAGTACTTC; CDR3 protein: CASSEGPGRQETQYF
J gene: TRBJ2-2; clone size: .; V gene: TRBV5-1; D gene: TRBD1; CDR3 DNA: TGCGCCAGCAGCTTTTCGCCGGGACAGGGGAACACCGGGGAGCTGTTTTTT; CDR3 protein: CASSFSPGQGNTGELFF
J gene: TRBJ1-1; clone size: .; V gene: TRBV5-6; D gene: .; CDR3 DNA: TGTGCCAGCAGCTTCATCGGGGGCGGTGAAGCTTTCTTT; CDR3 protein: CASSFIGGGEAFF
J gene: TRBJ2-3; clone size: .; V gene: TRBV11-3; D gene: .; CDR3 DNA: TGTGCCAGCAGCAAACAGGGTAGCACAGATACGCAGTATTTT; CDR3 protein: CASSKQGSTDTQYF
J gene: TRBJ1-4; clone size: .; V gene: TRBV9; D gene: TRBD1; CDR3 DNA: TGTGCCAGCAGCCCCACGGGACAGTTTGAAAAACTGTTTTTT; CDR3 protein: CASSPTGQFEKLFF
J gene: TRBJ2-5; clone size: .; V gene: TRBV9; D gene: .; CDR3 DNA: TGTGCCAGCAGCGTAGCTACATGGGGGGAGGAGACCCAGTACTTC; CDR3 protein: CASSVATWGEETQYF